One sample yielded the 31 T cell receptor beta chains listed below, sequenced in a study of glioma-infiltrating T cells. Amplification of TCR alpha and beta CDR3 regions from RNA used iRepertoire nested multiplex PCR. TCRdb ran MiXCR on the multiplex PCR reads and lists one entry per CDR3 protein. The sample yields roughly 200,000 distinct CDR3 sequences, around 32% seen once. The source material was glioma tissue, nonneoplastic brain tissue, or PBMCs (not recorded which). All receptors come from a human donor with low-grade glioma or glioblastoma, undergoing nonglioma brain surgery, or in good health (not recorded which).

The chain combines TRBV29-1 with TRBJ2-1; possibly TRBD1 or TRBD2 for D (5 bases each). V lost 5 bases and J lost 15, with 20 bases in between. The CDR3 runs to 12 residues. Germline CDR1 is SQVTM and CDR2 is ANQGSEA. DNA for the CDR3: TGCAGCGTTAACCGGGACGGAGTTAATACGTTCTTC. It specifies CSVNRDGVNTFF.

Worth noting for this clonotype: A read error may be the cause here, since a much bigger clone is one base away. CDR3 nucleotides: TGCAGCGTTAGCCGTGACTTGGTAGGTGAGCAGTTCTTC. Protein sequence: CSVSRDLVGEQFF. The chain is built from TRBV29-1 and TRBJ2-1; D not resolved. CDR1 and CDR2 from the germline V gene are SQVTM and ANQGSEA. V was clipped by 5 bases and J by 9 bases, with 17 bases between them. The CDR3 extends over 13 amino acids.

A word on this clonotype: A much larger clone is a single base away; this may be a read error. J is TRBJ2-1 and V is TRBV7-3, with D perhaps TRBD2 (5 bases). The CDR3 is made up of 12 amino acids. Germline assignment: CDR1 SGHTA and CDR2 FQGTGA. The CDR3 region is CASKVGAETKYF. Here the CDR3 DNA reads TGTGCCAGCAAGGTGGGAGCAGAGACCAAGTACTTC. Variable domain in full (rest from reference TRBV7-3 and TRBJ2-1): GAGVSQTPSNKVTEKGKYVELRCDPISGHTALYWYRQSLGQGPEFLIYFQGTGAADDSGLPNDRFFAVRPEGSVSTLKIQRTERGDSAVYLCASKVGAETKYFGPGTRLTVL.

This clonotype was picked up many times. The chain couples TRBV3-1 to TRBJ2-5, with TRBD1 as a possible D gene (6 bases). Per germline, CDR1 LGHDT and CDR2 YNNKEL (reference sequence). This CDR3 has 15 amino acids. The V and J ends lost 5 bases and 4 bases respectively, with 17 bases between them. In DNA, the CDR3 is TGTGCCAGCAGCAGAAAGGGGTCAGGGGCAGAGACCCAGTACTTC. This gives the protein CASSRKGSGAETQYF.

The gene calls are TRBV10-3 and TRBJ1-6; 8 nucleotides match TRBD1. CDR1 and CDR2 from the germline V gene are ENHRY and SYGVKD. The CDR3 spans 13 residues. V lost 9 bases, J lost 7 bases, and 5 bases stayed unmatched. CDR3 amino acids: CAMSGQANSPLHF. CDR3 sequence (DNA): TGTGCCATGTCGGGACAGGCAAATTCACCCCTCCACTTT.

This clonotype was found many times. The CDR3 loop reads CASSYFAGGVYNEQFF. CDR3 nucleotides: TGTGCCAGCAGTTATTTTGCGGGCGGGGTATACAATGAGCAGTTCTTC. The J gene is TRBJ2-1, the V gene TRBV6-2 or TRBV6-3; D may be TRBD2 (6 bases). This CDR3 is built from 16 residues. With 3 bases removed from V and 4 bases from J, the gap between germline ends came to 16 bases. Germline-derived CDR1 and CDR2 are MNHEY and SVGEGT.

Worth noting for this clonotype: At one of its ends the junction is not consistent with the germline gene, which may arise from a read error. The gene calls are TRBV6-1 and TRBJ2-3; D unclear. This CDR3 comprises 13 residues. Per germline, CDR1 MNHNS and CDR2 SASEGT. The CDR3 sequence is CASSKLLVDTQYF. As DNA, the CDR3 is TGTGCCAGCAGTAAGCTATTGGTAGATACTCAGTATTTT.

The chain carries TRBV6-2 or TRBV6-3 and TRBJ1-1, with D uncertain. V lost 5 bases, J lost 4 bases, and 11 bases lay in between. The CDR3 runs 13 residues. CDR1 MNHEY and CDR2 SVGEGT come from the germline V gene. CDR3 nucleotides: TGTGCCAGCAGTGTCGCGGGAGCCACTGAAGCTTTCTTT. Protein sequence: CASSVAGATEAFF.

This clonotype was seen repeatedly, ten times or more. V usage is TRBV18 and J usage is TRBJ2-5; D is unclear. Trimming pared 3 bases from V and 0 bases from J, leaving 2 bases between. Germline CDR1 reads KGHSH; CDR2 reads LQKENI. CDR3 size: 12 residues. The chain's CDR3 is CASSPNQETQYF. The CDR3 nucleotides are TGTGCCAGCTCACCCAACCAAGAGACCCAGTACTTC.

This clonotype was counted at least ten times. CDR3: CSAKDRGIGYTF. CDR3 DNA sequence: TGCAGTGCTAAGGACAGGGGGATTGGCTACACCTTC. V usage is TRBV20-1 and J usage is TRBJ1-2; 10 nucleotides match TRBD1. Germline CDR1 is DFQATT and CDR2 is SNEGSKA (reference sequence). The CDR3 loop spans 12 amino acids. The J segment lost 7 bases and the V segment lost 4 bases, leaving 3 bases of the junction unmatched.

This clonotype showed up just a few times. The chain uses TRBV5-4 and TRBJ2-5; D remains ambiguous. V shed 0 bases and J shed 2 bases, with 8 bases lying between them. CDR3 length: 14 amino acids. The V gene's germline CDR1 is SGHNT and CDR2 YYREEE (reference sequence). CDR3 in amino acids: CASSLGLEQETQYF. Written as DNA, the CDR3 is TGTGCCAGCAGCTTGGGGCTGGAACAAGAGACCCAGTACTTC. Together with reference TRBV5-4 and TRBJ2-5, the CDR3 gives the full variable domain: ETGVTQSPTHLIKTRGQQVTLRCSSQSGHNTVSWYQQALGQGPQFIFQYYREEENGRGNFPPRFSGLQFPNYSSELNVNALELDDSALYLCASSLGLEQETQYFGPGTRLLVL.

The CDR3 spells CASSLALRAHEKLFF. For the CDR3, the DNA is TGCGCCAGCAGCTTGGCCTTGAGGGCGCATGAAAAACTGTTTTTT. V usage is TRBV5-1 and J usage is TRBJ1-4, with no clear D. The V gene's germline CDR1 is SGHRS and CDR2 YFSETQ. The V gene lost 0 bases and the J gene lost 6 bases, with 12 bases spanning the gap. The CDR3 contains 15 residues.

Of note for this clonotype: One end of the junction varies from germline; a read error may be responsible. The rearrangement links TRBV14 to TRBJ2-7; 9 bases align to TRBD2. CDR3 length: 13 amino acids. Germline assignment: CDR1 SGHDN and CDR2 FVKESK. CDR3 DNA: TGTGTCAGCAGCCAAGCTAGCGGGACCGAGCAGTACTTC. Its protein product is CVSSQASGTEQYF.

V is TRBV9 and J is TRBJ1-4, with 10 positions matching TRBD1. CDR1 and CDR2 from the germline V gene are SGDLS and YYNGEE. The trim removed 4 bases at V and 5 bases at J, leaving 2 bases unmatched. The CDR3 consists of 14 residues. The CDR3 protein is CASSPGQGNEKLFF. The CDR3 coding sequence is TGTGCCAGCAGCCCGGGACAGGGGAATGAAAAACTGTTTTTT.

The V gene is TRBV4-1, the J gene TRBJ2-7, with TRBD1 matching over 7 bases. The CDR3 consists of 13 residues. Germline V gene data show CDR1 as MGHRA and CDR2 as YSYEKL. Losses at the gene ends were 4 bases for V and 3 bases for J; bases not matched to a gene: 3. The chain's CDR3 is CASSPTGRYEQYF. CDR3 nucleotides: TGCGCCAGCAGCCCGACAGGGCGCTACGAGCAGTACTTC.

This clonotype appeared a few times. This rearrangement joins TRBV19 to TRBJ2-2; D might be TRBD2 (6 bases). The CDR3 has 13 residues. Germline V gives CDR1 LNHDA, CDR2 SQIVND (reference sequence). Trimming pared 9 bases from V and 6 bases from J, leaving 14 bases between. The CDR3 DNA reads TGTGCCAGCTTATGGGAGGACGCCGGGGAGCTGTTTTTT. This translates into CASLWEDAGELFF.

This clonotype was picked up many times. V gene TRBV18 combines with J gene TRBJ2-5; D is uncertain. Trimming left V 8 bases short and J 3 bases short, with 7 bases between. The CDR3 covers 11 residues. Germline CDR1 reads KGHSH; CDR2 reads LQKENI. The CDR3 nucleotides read TGTGCCAGCAGTCCAGAAGAGACCCAGTACTTC. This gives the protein CASSPEETQYF. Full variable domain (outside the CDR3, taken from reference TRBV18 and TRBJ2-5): NAGVMQNPRHLVRRRGQEARLRCSPMKGHSHVYWYRQLPEEGLKFMVYLQKENIIDESGMPKERFSAEFPKEGPSILRIQQVVRGDSAAYFCASSPEETQYFGPGTRLLVL.

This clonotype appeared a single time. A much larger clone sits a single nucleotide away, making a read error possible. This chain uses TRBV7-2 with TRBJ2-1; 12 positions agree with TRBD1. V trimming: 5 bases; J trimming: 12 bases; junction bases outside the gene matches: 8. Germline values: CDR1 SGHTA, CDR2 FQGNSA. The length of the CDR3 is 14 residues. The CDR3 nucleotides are TGTGCCAGCAGCCGGGGACAGGGGGCTGTAGGGCAGTTCTTC. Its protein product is CASSRGQGAVGQFF.

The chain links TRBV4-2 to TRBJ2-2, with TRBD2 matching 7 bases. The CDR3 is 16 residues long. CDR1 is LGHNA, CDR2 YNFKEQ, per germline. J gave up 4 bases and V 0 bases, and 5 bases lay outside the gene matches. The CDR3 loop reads CASSQDPLAATGELFF. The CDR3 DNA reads TGTGCCAGCAGCCAAGATCCCCTAGCGGCCACCGGGGAGCTGTTTTTT.

The CDR3 region has the DNA TGTGCCAGCATCCCCCCCATGCCTTCCTACGAGCAGTACTTC. Amino acids: CASIPPMPSYEQYF. The chain joins TRBV28 to TRBJ2-7; no firm D call. Germline assignment: CDR1 MDHEN and CDR2 SYDVKM. The CDR3 has 14 residues. The V gene lost 7 bases and the J gene lost 1 base, with 14 bases spanning the gap.

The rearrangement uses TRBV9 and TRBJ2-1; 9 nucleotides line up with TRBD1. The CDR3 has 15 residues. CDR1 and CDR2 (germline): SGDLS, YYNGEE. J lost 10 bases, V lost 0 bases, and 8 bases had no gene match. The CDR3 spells CASSVAQGAPREQFF. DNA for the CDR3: TGTGCCAGCAGCGTAGCACAGGGGGCCCCGAGAGAGCAGTTCTTC. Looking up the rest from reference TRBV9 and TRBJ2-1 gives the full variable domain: DSGVTQTPKHLITATGQRVTLRCSPRSGDLSVYWYQQSLDQGLQFLIQYYNGEERAKGNILERFSAQQFPDLHSELNLSSLELGDSALYFCASSVAQGAPREQFFGPGTRLTVL.

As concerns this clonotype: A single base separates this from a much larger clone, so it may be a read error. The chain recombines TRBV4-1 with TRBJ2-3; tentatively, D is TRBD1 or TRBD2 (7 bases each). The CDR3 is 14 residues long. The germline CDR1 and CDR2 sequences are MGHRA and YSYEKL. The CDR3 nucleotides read TGCGCCAGCAGCCAAGAAAGCGGGACAGATACGAAGTATTTT. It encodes CASSQESGTDTKYF.

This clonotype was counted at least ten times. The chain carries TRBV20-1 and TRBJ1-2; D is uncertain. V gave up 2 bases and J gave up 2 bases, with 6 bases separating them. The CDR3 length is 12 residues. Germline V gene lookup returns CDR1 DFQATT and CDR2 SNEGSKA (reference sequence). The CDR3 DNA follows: TGCAGTGCTAGATCCGTAAACTATGGCTACACCTTC. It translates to CSARSVNYGYTF.

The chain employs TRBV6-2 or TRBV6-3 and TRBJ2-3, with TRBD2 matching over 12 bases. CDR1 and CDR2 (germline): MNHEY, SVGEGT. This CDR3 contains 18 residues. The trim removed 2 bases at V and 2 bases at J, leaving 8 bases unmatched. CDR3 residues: CASSYEASGRGFTDTQYF. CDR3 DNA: TGTGCCAGCAGTTACGAGGCTAGCGGGAGGGGTTTCACAGATACGCAGTATTTT.

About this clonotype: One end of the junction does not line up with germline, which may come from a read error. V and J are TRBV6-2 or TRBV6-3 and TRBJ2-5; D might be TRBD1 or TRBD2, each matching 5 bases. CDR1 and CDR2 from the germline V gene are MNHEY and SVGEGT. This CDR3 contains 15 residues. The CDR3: CASSYSMGVRENQYF. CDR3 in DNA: TGTGCCAGCAGTTACTCGATGGGGGTGAGAGAGAACCAGTACTTC.

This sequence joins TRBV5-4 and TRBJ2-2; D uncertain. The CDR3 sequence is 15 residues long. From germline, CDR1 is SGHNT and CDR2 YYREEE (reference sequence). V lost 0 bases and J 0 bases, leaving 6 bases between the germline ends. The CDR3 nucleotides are TGTGCCAGCAGCTTGGGAGCGCCGAACACCGGGGAGCTGTTTTTT. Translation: CASSLGAPNTGELFF.

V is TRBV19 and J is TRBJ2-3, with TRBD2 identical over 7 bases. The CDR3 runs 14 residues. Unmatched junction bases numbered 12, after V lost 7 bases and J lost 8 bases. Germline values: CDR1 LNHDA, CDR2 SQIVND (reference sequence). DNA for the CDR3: TGTGCCAGTAATAAAGGCGGGAGTGGGGGTACGCAGTATTTT. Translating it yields CASNKGGSGGTQYF.

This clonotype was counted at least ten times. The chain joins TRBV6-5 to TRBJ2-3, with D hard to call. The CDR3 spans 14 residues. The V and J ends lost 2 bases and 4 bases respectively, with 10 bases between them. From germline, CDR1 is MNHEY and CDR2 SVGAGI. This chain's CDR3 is CASSYHPRADTQYF. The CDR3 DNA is TGTGCCAGCAGTTACCACCCACGGGCAGATACGCAGTATTTT.

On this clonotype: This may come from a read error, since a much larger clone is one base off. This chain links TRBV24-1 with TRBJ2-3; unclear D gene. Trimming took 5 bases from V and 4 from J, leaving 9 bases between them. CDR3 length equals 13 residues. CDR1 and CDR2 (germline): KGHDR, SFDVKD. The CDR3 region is CATSAVASDTQYF. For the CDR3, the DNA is TGTGCCACCAGTGCCGTGGCCTCAGATACGCAGTATTTT.

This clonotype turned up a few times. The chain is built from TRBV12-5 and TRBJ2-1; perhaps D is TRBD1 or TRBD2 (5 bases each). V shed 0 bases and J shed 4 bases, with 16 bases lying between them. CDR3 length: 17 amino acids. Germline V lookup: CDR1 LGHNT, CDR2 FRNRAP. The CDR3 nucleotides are TGTGCTAGTGGTTTGGTACCTCCGGGACGGCTGTACAATGAGCAGTTCTTC. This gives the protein CASGLVPPGRLYNEQFF.

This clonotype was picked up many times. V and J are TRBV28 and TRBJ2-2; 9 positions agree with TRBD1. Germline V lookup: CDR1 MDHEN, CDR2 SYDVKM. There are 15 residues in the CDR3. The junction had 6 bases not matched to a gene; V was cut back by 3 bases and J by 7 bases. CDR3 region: CASSFPQGAVGELFF. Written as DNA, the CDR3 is TGTGCCAGCAGTTTCCCACAGGGGGCTGTCGGGGAGCTGTTTTTT.